The T cell receptor (beta chain) under discussion was sequenced for a study of T cell responses to AZD1222 COVID-19 vaccine. Study details: Second-dose schedules of about 4 or about 12 weeks were combined.

The assay was immunoSEQ multiplex PCR, and TCRdb's table has in-frame clones only and misses some. The sample lists about 130,000 clones; 87% were seen once. This CDR3 has 16 residues. Germline CDR1 and CDR2: MGHRA and YSYEKL. V dropped 1 base and J dropped 3 bases, with 12 bases sitting between them. The material sequenced was peripheral blood, taken on day 0 of AZD1222 vaccination. The receptor's source is an adult in good health. This sequence joins TRBV4-1 and TRBJ2-2; D is unclear. The CDR3 sequence is CASSQGRWSDTGELFF. The CDR3 bases are TGCGCCAGCAGCCAAGGCCGATGGAGTGACACCGGGGAGCTGTTTTTT.